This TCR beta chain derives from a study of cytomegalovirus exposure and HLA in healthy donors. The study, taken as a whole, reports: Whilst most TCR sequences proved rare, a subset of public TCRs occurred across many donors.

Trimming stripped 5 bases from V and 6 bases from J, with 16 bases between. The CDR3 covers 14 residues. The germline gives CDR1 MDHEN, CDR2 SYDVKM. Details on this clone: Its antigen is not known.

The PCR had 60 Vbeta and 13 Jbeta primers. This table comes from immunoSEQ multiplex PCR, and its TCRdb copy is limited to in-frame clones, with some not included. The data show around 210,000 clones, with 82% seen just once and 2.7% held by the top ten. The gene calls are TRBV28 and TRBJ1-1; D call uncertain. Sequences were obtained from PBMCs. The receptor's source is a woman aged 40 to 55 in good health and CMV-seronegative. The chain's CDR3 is CASSLIMARAEAFF. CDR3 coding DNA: TGTGCCAGCAGTCTAATCATGGCACGGGCTGAAGCTTTCTTT.